Following are 4 T cell receptor beta chains from one sample sequenced in a study of T cell repertoires in cytomegalovirus infection (dated by TCRdb to between 2018 and 2021). Antigens of these TCRs are unknown. TCRdb records Illumina HiSeq 1500 as the sequencer. TCRdb ran its own pipeline on the public reads, namely fastp trimming at Q25 and MiXCR clone calling, and kept in-frame beta chains. CDR3 protein sequences are deduplicated, and each keeps its most common genes and DNA. For this sample there are approximately 770,000 distinct CDR3 sequences; roughly 28% appear just once. The ten top clones hold 13% of the sample. The sample's treatment or condition label, in plain terms: in vitro stimulation with specific CMV peptide epitopes to enrich CMV-specific T cells. The input for sequencing was cultured CD8+ T cells from PBMCs, taken from culture after CMV antigen stimulation. Receptor source: a human donor in good health (CMV status not recorded). Some clones in this sample may be carry-over from other donors' samples.

The V and J genes are TRBV19 and TRBJ2-3; D not resolved. The CDR3 extends over 15 amino acids. Trimming pared 3 bases from V and 2 bases from J, leaving 12 bases between. From germline, CDR1 is LNHDA and CDR2 SQIVND (reference sequence). The CDR3 DNA reads as TGTGCCAGTAGTATGACCGGACGACCCACAGATACGCAGTATTTT. This codes for CASSMTGRPTDTQYF.

The chain recombines TRBV2 with TRBJ1-4; 7 bases are shared with TRBD1. Germline lookup yields CDR1 SNHLY and CDR2 FYNNEI. The CDR3 is 13 residues long. With 7 bases clipped from V and 6 bases from J, the junction kept 5 bases outside the gene matches. This CDR3 is CASKGGADEKLFF. The CDR3 DNA sequence: TGTGCCAGCAAAGGGGGCGCGGATGAAAAACTGTTTTTT. The full variable domain, in which reference TRBV2 and TRBJ1-4 provide the parts outside the CDR3, is EPEVTQTPSHQVTQMGQEVILRCVPISNHLYFYWYRQILGQKVEFLVSFYNNEISEKSEIFDDQFSVERPDGSNFTLKIRSTKLEDSAMYFCASKGGADEKLFFGSGTQLSVL.

CDR3 protein: CASSQGQKNIQYF. CDR3 coding DNA: TGTGCCAGCAGCCAGGGACAGAAAAACATTCAGTACTTC. This chain uses TRBV13 with TRBJ2-4; 7 bases are shared with TRBD1. V lost 5 bases and J lost 4; bases outside the gene matches: 2. This CDR3 region has 13 residues. CDR1 is PRHDT, CDR2 FYEKMQ, per germline (reference sequence). The whole variable domain, filled in from reference TRBV13 and TRBJ2-4, reads AAGVIQSPRHLIKEKRETATLKCYPIPRHDTVYWYQQGPGQDPQFLISFYEKMQSDKGSIPDRFSAQQFSDYHSELNMSSLELGDSALYFCASSQGQKNIQYFGAGTRLSVL.

The chain joins TRBV5-1 to TRBJ2-1; TRBD2 matches at 12 bases. Germline V CDR1 and CDR2: SGHRS, YFSETQ. The CDR3 covers 19 residues. With 0 bases clipped from V and 4 bases from J, the junction kept 11 bases outside the gene matches. This CDR3 is CASSLEASGGAISYNEQFF. The CDR3 DNA sequence: TGCGCCAGCAGCTTGGAGGCTAGCGGGGGGGCTATTTCGTACAATGAGCAGTTCTTC.